These 15 T cell receptor beta chains share one sample of origin, sequenced in a study of blood T cell repertoires in COVID-19 (dated by TCRdb to the early 2020s). Library preparation employed the immunoSEQ multiplex PCR assay. The immuneACCESS repertoire file appears here via TCRdb, limited to in-frame rearrangements. These files lack a portion of the clones; in checked studies, under half of the deficit traces to unresolved V genes, and the cause of the others is not known. The sample table records tens of thousands of clones; 81% of these occur just once. The ten top clones hold less than 30% of the sample. The sample consisted of peripheral blood. Receptors originate from a man older than 75 with active or convalescent COVID-19.

The V gene is TRBV2, the J gene TRBJ2-2, with TRBD2 matching over 10 bases. V was clipped by 4 bases and J by 6 bases; unmatched bases: 5. CDR1 is SNHLY, CDR2 FYNNEI, per germline. This CDR3 contains 15 residues. CDR3 nucleotides: TGTGCCAGCAGTGTATTAGCGGGAGGATCCGGGGAGCTGTTTTTT. Its protein is CASSVLAGGSGELFF.

This chain joins TRBV7-9 and TRBJ2-7; 12 nucleotides line up with TRBD2. CDR1 is SEHNR and CDR2 is FQNEAQ in the germline V gene (reference sequence). CDR3 length: 15 amino acids. The V and J ends lost 5 bases and 4 bases, in that order; junction bases with no gene match: 6. The CDR3 is CASSAGLAGWYEQYF. The CDR3 DNA is TGTGCCAGCAGCGCCGGACTAGCGGGATGGTACGAGCAGTACTTC. Full variable domain (outside the CDR3, taken from reference TRBV7-9 and TRBJ2-7): DTGVSQNPRHKITKRGQNVTFRCDPISEHNRLYWYRQTLGQGPEFLTYFQNEAQLEKSRLLSDRFSAERPKGSFSTLEIQRTEQGDSAMYLCASSAGLAGWYEQYFGPGTRLTVT.

The table lists this clone with a few counts. The V gene is TRBV4-1, the J gene TRBJ2-7; no definite D call. Germline values: CDR1 MGHRA, CDR2 YSYEKL. Trimming took off 3 bases at V and 1 base at J, with 10 bases between the two ends. The CDR3 sequence is 14 residues long. The CDR3 here is CASSQSPTSYEQYF. The CDR3 bases are TGCGCCAGCAGCCAGTCCCCTACGTCCTACGAGCAGTACTTC.

This clone was seen only a few times. J is TRBJ2-2 and V is TRBV30; 7 bases align to TRBD2. Unmatched junction bases numbered 9, after V lost 4 bases and J lost 4 bases. The CDR3 sequence is 15 residues long. CDR1 GTSNPN and CDR2 SVGIG come from the germline V gene (reference sequence). This chain's CDR3 is CAWTSGGEITGELFF. In DNA, the CDR3 is TGTGCCTGGACCTCGGGGGGAGAGATCACCGGGGAGCTGTTTTTT.

The V and J genes are TRBV12-5 and TRBJ1-5, with TRBD1 matching 8 bases. Unmatched junction bases numbered 8, after V lost 10 bases and J lost 0 bases. The CDR3 contains 15 residues. Germline lookup yields CDR1 LGHNT and CDR2 FRNRAP. The CDR3 spells CATRTGSNSNQPQHF. The CDR3 bases are TGTGCTACTCGGACAGGGTCGAATAGCAATCAGCCCCAGCATTTT.

This clone has only a few counts. This chain connects TRBV7-9 to TRBJ2-2; 7 nucleotides line up with TRBD2. Germline loops: CDR1 SEHNR, CDR2 FQNEAQ (reference sequence). The CDR3 has 17 amino acids. The J segment lost 4 bases and the V segment lost 5 bases, leaving 13 bases of the junction unmatched. The CDR3 sequence: CASSPAGNPGGTGELFF. The CDR3 coding sequence is TGTGCCAGCAGCCCAGCGGGTAACCCGGGAGGCACCGGGGAGCTGTTTTTT. The entire variable domain, with the rest obtained from reference TRBV7-9 and TRBJ2-2, is as follows: DTGVSQNPRHKITKRGQNVTFRCDPISEHNRLYWYRQTLGQGPEFLTYFQNEAQLEKSRLLSDRFSAERPKGSFSTLEIQRTEQGDSAMYLCASSPAGNPGGTGELFFGEGSRLTVL.

V gene TRBV6-5 combines with J gene TRBJ1-2, with 7 bases identical to TRBD1. V lost 11 bases and J lost 2; bases outside the gene matches: 11. CDR1 and CDR2 (germline): MNHEY, SVGAGI. The CDR3 totals 14 residues. The DNA of the CDR3 is TGTGCCTATAAGACAGGGATGCCCAACTATGGCTACACCTTC. It codes for CAYKTGMPNYGYTF.

The V and J genes are TRBV6-2 or TRBV6-3 and TRBJ1-1; 7 bases align to TRBD1. CDR1 and CDR2 from the germline V gene are MNHEY and SVGEGT. V shed 4 bases and J 0 bases; nucleotides not matched to a gene: 14. The CDR3 is 18 residues long. In DNA form, the CDR3 reads TGTGCCAGCAGTTTCGGGACAGAAGGCGTGTATATGAACACTGAAGCTTTCTTT. It yields the protein CASSFGTEGVYMNTEAFF.

The V call is TRBV10-2, the J call TRBJ2-7, with 7 bases fitting TRBD1. This CDR3 region has 14 residues. Germline V CDR1 and CDR2: WSHSY, SAAADI. After removal of 6 bases from V and 2 bases from J, the junction contained 7 bases not matched to a gene. Here the CDR3 reads CASSQTGDPYEQYF. The DNA of the CDR3 is TGCGCCAGCAGCCAAACAGGGGACCCCTACGAGCAGTACTTC.

The gene calls are TRBV18 and TRBJ1-4, with a possible D match to TRBD1 (5 bases). Germline CDR1 is KGHSH and CDR2 is LQKENI. The CDR3 is 16 residues long. V was cut by 4 bases and J by 4 bases, with 16 bases left in between. The CDR3 nucleotides read TGTGCCAGCTCACGCTCCACAGGTTTTCTTAATGAAAAACTGTTTTTT. It is translated as CASSRSTGFLNEKLFF.

The rearrangement joins TRBV4-3 to TRBJ1-1, with TRBD1 as a possible D gene (5 bases). Germline-derived CDR1 and CDR2 are LGHNA and YSLEER. The CDR3 is made up of 15 amino acids. V was shortened by 0 bases and J by 5 bases, with 13 bases between the two germline ends. The CDR3 DNA is TGCGCCAGCAGCCAAGATCGGGGGTATACGACTGAAGCTTTCTTT. Protein product: CASSQDRGYTTEAFF.

This CDR3 is CASRYPRSSVAYEQYF. For the CDR3, the DNA is TGTGCCAGCAGATACCCACGGTCATCGGTTGCCTACGAGCAGTACTTC. The chain recombines TRBV6-2 or TRBV6-3 with TRBJ2-7; D gene unclear. Trimming left V 6 bases short and J 2 bases short, with 20 bases between. The CDR3 has 16 residues. Germline V gene data show CDR1 as MNHEY and CDR2 as SVGEGT.

The table lists this clone with a few counts. This sequence joins TRBV7-2 and TRBJ2-1; 10 bases align to TRBD2. The CDR3 runs to 14 residues. Trimming removed 7 bases from V and 3 bases from J; junction bases left unmatched: 3. The germline gives CDR1 SGHTA, CDR2 FQGNSA. The CDR3 here is CASKGLASYNEQFF. In DNA, the CDR3 is TGTGCCAGCAAGGGACTAGCGAGCTACAATGAGCAGTTCTTC. The full variable domain, completed using reference TRBV7-2 and TRBJ2-1, is GAGVSQSPSNKVTEKGKDVELRCDPISGHTALYWYRQSLGQGLEFLIYFQGNSAPDKSGLPSDRFSAERTGGSVSTLTIQRTQQEDSAVYLCASKGLASYNEQFFGPGTRLTVL.

The genes are TRBV3-1 (or the pseudogene TRBV3-2) and TRBJ1-3; the D gene is possibly TRBD1 (6 bases). The germline CDR1 and CDR2 sequences are LGHDT and YNNKEL (reference sequence). Trimming removed 4 bases at V and 4 bases at J, with 11 bases between. This CDR3 comprises 14 residues. As DNA, the CDR3 is TGTGCCAGCAGCCCCGGGACAAGGGGAAACACCATATATTTT. Its protein is CASSPGTRGNTIYF.

The genes are TRBV10-3 and TRBJ2-7; 8 nucleotides align to TRBD1. CDR3 length: 13 amino acids. The V gene end was trimmed by 9 bases and the J gene end by 2 bases; junction bases not matched to a gene: 6. Germline loops: CDR1 ENHRY, CDR2 SYGVKD. The CDR3 spells CAMSDRVTYEQYF. CDR3 coding DNA: TGTGCCATGTCGGACAGGGTTACCTACGAGCAGTACTTC.